This TCR beta chain was obtained from a study of T-cell reconstitution after alpha-beta-depleted transplantation in children. TCRbeta library preparation incorporated unique molecular identifiers. In TCRdb, the PCR reads were re-called with MiXCR into one record per CDR3 protein. The repertoire holds 700,000 to 950,000 distinct CDR3 sequences, with roughly 16% as singletons. This clonotype showed up just a few times. Its cognate antigen is unknown. The germline V gene has CDR1 MDHEN and CDR2 SYDVKM. The CDR3 extends over 12 amino acids. V lost 2 bases to trimming and J lost 7 bases, with 8 bases between them. Study-level points and caveats: Newly generated T cells supplied most T-cell counts and diversity one year post-transplant. About two months after transplant, alpha-beta T cells reportedly came from several hundred expanded graft clones. TCRbeta diversity was high at day 60 in some patients (a result of surviving recipient T cells and thymic progenitors).

J is TRBJ1-1 and V is TRBV28; D might be TRBD1 (5 bases). Here the sequenced sample was PBMCs, mostly from graft donor cells, taken 360 days after TCRalphabeta/CD19-depleted stem cell transplant. The receptor's source is a male patient younger than 18 who had a stem cell transplant for acute lymphoblastic leukemia, so the T cells may come from the graft donor. CDR3 sequence (DNA): TGTGCCAGCAGTTTACGGGGGTTTGAAGCTTTCTTT. Translation gives CASSLRGFEAFF.